This entry lists 11 T cell receptor beta chains sequenced from one sample in a study of blood T cell repertoires in COVID-19. TCRdb keeps only in-frame clones here, not all; method: immunoSEQ multiplex PCR. The table records around 88,000 clones, around nine tenths of them present only once. The sequencing input was peripheral blood. The receptors come from a woman of 80 years or more with acute or convalescent COVID-19.

The V and J genes are TRBV18 and TRBJ1-1; D possibly corresponds to TRBD1 (5 bases). From germline, CDR1 is KGHSH and CDR2 LQKENI. The CDR3 consists of 14 residues. V was pared by 3 bases and J by 5 bases, with 13 bases between. CDR3 in DNA: TGTGCCAGCTCACCGGTCAGGGATCGGACTGAAGCTTTCTTT. Amino acid sequence: CASSPVRDRTEAFF.

This chain links TRBV15 with TRBJ2-7; no firm D call. CDR3 length equals 13 residues. The ends were cut back, 0 bases at V and 3 bases at J, with 6 bases in the middle. Germline CDR1 and CDR2: LNHNV and YYDKDF (reference sequence). The CDR3 DNA reads TGTGCCACCAGCAGAGACCTTCTCTACGAGCAGTACTTC. It yields the protein CATSRDLLYEQYF.

This clone came up once. The gene calls are TRBV5-4 and TRBJ2-1, with 9 positions matching TRBD1. CDR1 SGHNT and CDR2 YYREEE come from the germline V gene (reference sequence). This CDR3 contains 15 residues. The trim removed 0 bases at V and 7 bases at J, leaving 5 bases unmatched. The CDR3 here is CASSLEQGADNEQFF. CDR3 DNA sequence: TGTGCCAGCAGCTTGGAACAGGGGGCAGATAATGAGCAGTTCTTC.

V usage is TRBV27 and J usage is TRBJ1-2, with 12 bases that match TRBD1. The V gene's germline CDR1 is MNHEY and CDR2 SMNVEV (reference sequence). The trim removed 8 bases at V and 2 bases at J, leaving 3 bases unmatched. This CDR3 has 14 residues. The chain's CDR3 is CASGGTGGNYGYTF. The DNA for the CDR3 is TGTGCCAGCGGGGGGACAGGGGGCAACTATGGCTACACCTTC.

This chain links TRBV4-2 with TRBJ2-1, with TRBD2 matching 8 bases. This CDR3 contains 16 residues. Germline CDR1 reads LGHNA; CDR2 reads YNFKEQ. Germline trimming cut 0 bases from V and 5 bases from J; bases unmatched to any gene: 6. CDR3: CASSQDTSGRDNEQFF. The CDR3 nucleotides read TGTGCCAGCAGCCAAGATACTAGCGGTCGAGACAATGAGCAGTTCTTC.

The chain recombines TRBV6-2 or TRBV6-3 with TRBJ1-2, with a possible D match to TRBD1 (6 bases). Germline lookup yields CDR1 MNHEY and CDR2 SVGEGT. This CDR3 contains 14 residues. Trimming pared 4 bases from V and 3 bases from J, leaving 12 bases between. The CDR3, as DNA: TGTGCCAGCAGTTGGGAGGGGGGATACTATGGCTACACCTTC. Its protein product is CASSWEGGYYGYTF.

The chain combines TRBV19 with TRBJ1-2, with D possibly being TRBD1 (6 bases). Germline-derived CDR1 and CDR2 are LNHDA and SQIVND (reference sequence). The length of the CDR3 is 12 residues. V was trimmed by 10 bases and J by 1 base, leaving 10 bases between them. CDR3 DNA sequence: TGTGCCACTATGGACAGTAACTATGGCTACACCTTC. Translated: CATMDSNYGYTF.

CDR3 residues: CASSYGTGFSGNTIYF. In DNA form, the CDR3 reads TGTGCCAGCAGTTATGGGACAGGGTTTTCTGGAAACACCATATATTTT. V usage is TRBV3-1 (or the pseudogene TRBV3-2) and J usage is TRBJ1-3, with 9 nucleotides matching TRBD1. The germline V gene has CDR1 LGHDT and CDR2 YNNKEL (reference sequence). The ends lost 6 bases at V and 1 base at J; junction bases unmatched: 7. CDR3 size: 16 residues.

This clone is a singleton in its sample. The genes are TRBV7-9 and TRBJ1-6, with D uncertain. Germline V gene sequence: CDR1 SEHNR, CDR2 FQNEAQ (reference sequence). Between the trimmed V and J ends, which lost 7 bases and 6 bases, there was a span of 13 bases. This CDR3 comprises 14 residues. CDR3 protein: CASNQMGSNSPLHF. CDR3 nucleotides: TGTGCCAGCAACCAAATGGGGAGTAATTCACCCCTCCACTTT.

This chain links TRBV6-6 with TRBJ2-2; 7 bases fit TRBD1. CDR1 is MNHNY, CDR2 SVGAGI, per germline (reference sequence). V was clipped by 0 bases and J by 1 base; unmatched bases: 2. The CDR3 contains 16 residues. The CDR3 nucleotides are TGTGCCAGCAGTTACTCCAGGACAGGGAACACCGGGGAGCTGTTTTTT. Its translation: CASSYSRTGNTGELFF.

This chain links TRBV28 with TRBJ1-5; the D is unclear. The V end lost 4 bases, the J end lost 7 bases, and 8 bases lay between the germline ends. Germline lookup yields CDR1 MDHEN and CDR2 SYDVKM. This CDR3 comprises 12 residues. As DNA, the CDR3 is TGTGCCAGCAGTTATTCAGGACAGCCCCAGCATTTT. It codes for CASSYSGQPQHF.